The entry that follows covers one T cell receptor (beta chain) sequence. The data belong to a study of T cells in Graves' hyperthyroidism and ophthalmopathy. Background on the study: Before any treatment, at initial diagnosis, peripheral blood was collected.

Between the trimmed V and J ends, which lost 0 bases and 3 bases, there was a span of 12 bases. The CDR3 runs to 15 residues. Germline V gene data show CDR1 as ENHRY and CDR2 as SYGVKD. The diagnoses drew upon clinical symptoms, serum thyroxine and TRAb, thyroid ultrasound and orbital computed tomography. Authors of the study amplified TCR beta CDR3 regions from RNA transcripts. The HTBI set primed first-round TCR CDR3 RT-PCR. TCRdb recomputed calls from the multiplex PCR reads with MiXCR, one row per CDR3 protein. The table records about 690,000 distinct CDR3 sequences, 15% to 20% of them present only once.

The specimen sequenced was blood. The V gene is TRBV10-3, the J gene TRBJ2-7; D is uncertain. The receptor's source is a man in his forties or fifties with Graves' hyperthyroidism. CDR3 in amino acids: CAISESQEHIYEQYF. The CDR3 region has the DNA TGTGCCATCAGTGAGTCCCAGGAGCATATCTACGAGCAGTACTTC.